Given below is one T cell receptor beta chain in context. This entry is derived from a study of post-analysis software for immune sequencing data. The V and J ends lost 0 bases and 3 bases respectively, with 11 bases between them. Germline V lookup: CDR1 DFQATT, CDR2 SNEGSKA (reference sequence). The length of the CDR3 is 15 residues. Carried by the TCR beta cDNA libraries were unique molecular identifiers. The source material, roughly 0.85 to 10 million T cells, gave rise to 500,000 or so cDNA molecules. TCRdb re-called the PCR reads through MiXCR, storing one row per CDR3 protein. The sample includes about 160,000 distinct CDR3 sequences, about 34% of them seen just once.

The chain couples TRBV20-1 to TRBJ1-4; D might be TRBD1 (5 bases). This clonotype was obtained from a girl between 5 and 17 years old with multiple sclerosis. The sample consisted of blood, taken after autologous hematopoietic stem cell transplantation. CDR3 residues: CSARDPTASNEKLFF. In nucleotides, the CDR3 is TGCAGTGCTAGAGATCCGACAGCATCTAATGAAAAACTGTTTTTT.